The T cell receptor beta chain described here comes from a study of technical replicates of blood from several donors. Germline CDR1 is LNHDA and CDR2 is SQIVND (reference sequence). Trimming stripped 3 bases from V and 0 bases from J, with 15 bases between. This CDR3 is built from 16 residues. TCRdb's copy holds only in-frame clones and misses some; the assay was immunoSEQ multiplex PCR. The sample carries about 100,000 clones, around 95% recorded once. The chain carries TRBV19 and TRBJ2-7; maybe TRBD1 (6 bases). The sample was T cells isolated from PBMCs. This clonotype was obtained from a human donor in good health. The chain's CDR3 is CASSMRGDRSSYEQYF. CDR3 sequence (DNA): TGTGCCAGTAGTATGAGGGGAGACAGGAGCTCCTACGAGCAGTACTTC.